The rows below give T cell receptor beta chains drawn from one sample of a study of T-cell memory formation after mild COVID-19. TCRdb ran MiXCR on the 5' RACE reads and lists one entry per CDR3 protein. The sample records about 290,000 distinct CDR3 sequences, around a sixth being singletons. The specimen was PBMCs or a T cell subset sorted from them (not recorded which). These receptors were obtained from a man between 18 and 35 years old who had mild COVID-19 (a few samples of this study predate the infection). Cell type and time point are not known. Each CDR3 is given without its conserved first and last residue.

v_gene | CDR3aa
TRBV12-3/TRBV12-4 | ASSLGSAGQGTYYSNQPQH
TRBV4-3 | ASSQGRFSYNEQF
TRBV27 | ASCTPGGTEAF
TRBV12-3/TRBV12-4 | ASTYAGVTPEAF
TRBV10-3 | AISEPSYEQY
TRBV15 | ATSRVVTGAKGSNQPQH
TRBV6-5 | ASTKLGVTGELF
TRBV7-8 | ASSSNPPGRNSPLH
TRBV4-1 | ASSQVQSSSYNEQF
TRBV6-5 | ASGNRESPLH
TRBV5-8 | ASSLVPPRQGYT
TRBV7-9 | ASSSAYNTEAF
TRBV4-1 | ASSQALARTDTQY